The source of this TCR beta chain is a study of OX40 agonist ivuxolimab in advanced cancers. Study overall: Head and neck, renal cell, melanoma or hepatocellular carcinoma were the cancers that dose-escalation patients had.

TCRdb's table, derived via immunoSEQ multiplex PCR, lists solely in-frame clones and lacks some. The table records approximately 72,000 clones, 80% to 85% of them present only once. Study-wide findings and caveats: Dose levels from 0.1 to 3.0 mg/kg saw CD4+ and CD8+ blood T cells expand clonally by week 6.

Concerning this clone: The antigen is not known.

This CDR3 spans 13 amino acids. Germline CDR1 reads SQVTM; CDR2 reads ANQGSEA. V lost 7 bases to trimming and J lost 5 bases, with 17 bases between them. If patients had autoimmune disease history or systemic immunosuppression, they were excluded. The specimen was CD4+ or CD8+ T cells sorted from blood, collected in a trial of the OX40 agonist ivuxolimab. This clonotype was obtained from an adult with an advanced solid tumor such as melanoma, head and neck, liver or kidney cancer. V is TRBV29-1 and J is TRBJ1-2, with D possibly matching TRBD1 (6 bases). The CDR3 sequence is CSAADRSLYGYTF. The CDR3 coding sequence is TGCAGCGCCGCTGACAGGAGCCTTTATGGCTACACCTTC.